Below are 19 T cell receptor beta chains sequenced from a single sample in a study of blood T cell repertoires in COVID-19. TCRdb's table, derived via immunoSEQ multiplex PCR, lists solely in-frame clones and lacks some. Here the sample spans around 110,000 clones, approximately 80% being singletons. Input material: peripheral blood. The origin of the receptors is a man in his sixties or seventies with active or convalescent COVID-19.

The chain recombines TRBV11-3 with TRBJ1-1; D remains unclear. The CDR3 extends over 11 amino acids. Germline CDR1 and CDR2: SGHNT and YENEEA. V lost 1 base to trimming and J lost 8 bases, with 5 bases between them. In DNA, the CDR3 is TGTGCCAGCAGCTTAGTCGGGGAAGCTTTCTTT. Translated, it gives CASSLVGEAFF.

The rearrangement links TRBV15 to TRBJ2-3, with 8 nucleotides matching TRBD2. Germline V gives CDR1 LNHNV, CDR2 YYDKDF (reference sequence). CDR3 size: 16 residues. V dropped 3 bases and J dropped 6; count of bases not matched to a gene: 11. The CDR3 is CATSRKSGRGGDTQYF. CDR3 nucleotide sequence: TGTGCCACCAGCAGGAAAAGCGGGAGAGGAGGGGATACGCAGTATTTT.

The chain joins TRBV4-3 to TRBJ2-2; 7 positions agree with TRBD1. The junction had 7 bases not matched to a gene; V was cut back by 0 bases and J by 6 bases. The CDR3 length is 16 residues. Looked up from germline, CDR1 is LGHNA and CDR2 is YSLEER. The CDR3 DNA reads TGCGCCAGCAGCCAAGATTGGCGGACAGGCCCCGGGGAGCTGTTTTTT. This sequence encodes CASSQDWRTGPGELFF.

The V gene is TRBV27, the J gene TRBJ2-6, with TRBD1 matching over 8 bases. Germline CDR1 and CDR2: MNHEY and SMNVEV (reference sequence). CDR3 length: 15 residues. With 6 bases clipped from V and 4 bases from J, the junction kept 5 bases outside the gene matches. The CDR3 loop reads CASSDRGAGANVLTF. CDR3 bases: TGTGCCAGCAGCGACAGGGGTGCCGGGGCCAACGTCCTGACTTTC.

This chain uses TRBV19 with TRBJ1-6; TRBD1 matches at 10 bases. Per the germline V gene, CDR1 is LNHDA and CDR2 is SQIVND (reference sequence). This CDR3 has 13 amino acids. J was trimmed by 14 bases and V by 6 bases; bases with no gene match: 7. CDR3 DNA sequence: TGTGCCAGTAGCCCGACAGGGGGCAGGTCCCTCCACTTT. Translating gives CASSPTGGRSLHF.

The V gene is TRBV3-1 (or the pseudogene TRBV3-2), the J gene TRBJ1-1; perhaps TRBD1 as D (5 bases). This CDR3 spans 13 amino acids. V lost 3 bases, J lost 3 bases, and 8 bases lay in between. Germline assignment: CDR1 LGHDT and CDR2 YNNKEL (reference sequence). CDR3 residues: CASSQLGDTEAFF. The CDR3 nucleotides are TGTGCCAGCAGCCAGTTAGGGGACACTGAAGCTTTCTTT.

This clone has a handful of counts. The gene calls are TRBV10-2 and TRBJ2-3; D is perhaps TRBD1 (6 bases). Germline values: CDR1 WSHSY, CDR2 SAAADI. The V and J ends lost 0 bases and 7 bases respectively, with 8 bases between them. The CDR3 sequence is 13 residues long. CDR3 DNA: TGCGCCAGCAGTGAGTCGAGGGGGAATACGCAGTATTTT. Its translation: CASSESRGNTQYF.

This clone occurred a few times. The chain employs TRBV5-1 and TRBJ2-3; 10 nucleotides agree with TRBD2. There are 16 residues in the CDR3. The trim removed 2 bases at V and 5 bases at J, leaving 8 bases unmatched. Germline lookup yields CDR1 SGHRS and CDR2 YFSETQ. As DNA, the CDR3 is TGCGCCAGCAGCTTACAGCGGGGGGGCATTGTAGATACGCAGTATTTT. Translating it yields CASSLQRGGIVDTQYF.

The chain links TRBV5-4 to TRBJ2-7, with TRBD1 matching 7 bases. Germline V CDR1 and CDR2: SGHNT, YYREEE (reference sequence). The CDR3 spans 15 residues. The trim removed 5 bases at V and 2 bases at J, leaving 10 bases unmatched. CDR3 bases: TGTGCCAGCAGACATACGGGACAGTCAGCCTACGAGCAGTACTTC. As protein: CASRHTGQSAYEQYF.

Details on this clone: The DNA is left out, because the CDR3 cannot be placed on it with certainty; the CDR3 is given as TCRdb lists it. The CDR3 spells CASSENSGQGSYGYTF. J is TRBJ1-2 and V is TRBV19; the listed D gene, TRBD1, was not tested against the DNA. Germline assignment: CDR1 LNHDA and CDR2 SQIVND (reference sequence). The CDR3 length is 16 residues, termini included.

This chain joins TRBV7-9 and TRBJ1-1; 8 bases align to TRBD1. The ends lost 5 bases at V and 0 bases at J; junction bases unmatched: 8. Germline CDR1 and CDR2: SEHNR and FQNEAQ (reference sequence). The CDR3 loop spans 16 amino acids. CDR3 DNA: TGTGCCAGCAGCCCTTTCTTGGACAGGGTGAACACTGAAGCTTTCTTT. Its translation: CASSPFLDRVNTEAFF.

The genes are TRBV10-2 and TRBJ2-1; 13 positions match TRBD2. J lost 8 bases, V lost 6 bases, and 10 bases had no gene match. The CDR3 spans 16 residues. Germline V gene data show CDR1 as WSHSY and CDR2 as SAAADI. CDR3 region: CASSQLAGGPSDEQFF. The CDR3, as DNA: TGCGCCAGCAGCCAACTAGCGGGAGGGCCCTCGGATGAGCAGTTCTTC.

The CDR3 loop is CASSSSGTNTGELFF. CDR3 bases: TGCGCCAGCAGCTCCAGCGGAACTAACACCGGGGAGCTGTTTTTT. The rearrangement uses TRBV5-1 and TRBJ2-2, with D possibly being TRBD2 (5 bases). Trimming shortened V by 3 bases and J by 2 bases, and 11 bases separated the two germline ends. CDR3 size: 15 residues. Per the germline V gene, CDR1 is SGHRS and CDR2 is YFSETQ.

The CDR3 is CASSLVGVATDTQYF. The CDR3 DNA reads as TGTGCCAGCAGTTTAGTGGGAGTTGCCACAGATACGCAGTATTTT. J is TRBJ2-3 and V is TRBV27, with D maybe TRBD2 (5 bases). The CDR3 has 15 amino acids. Trimming removed 2 bases from V and 2 bases from J, with 11 bases in between. The V gene's germline CDR1 is MNHEY and CDR2 SMNVEV (reference sequence).

In the case of this clone: The CDR3 carries no conserved terminal phenylalanine or tryptophan, so it likely arises from a read error. No DNA is shown, since the ends of the CDR3 on it are uncertain; the CDR3 is the one TCRdb lists. V is TRBV6-5 and J is TRBJ1-2; the D call TRBD1 from the table was never checked on the DNA. With termini counted, the CDR3 has 10 amino acids. The germline V gene encodes CDR1 MNHEY and CDR2 SVGAGI. CDR3 loop: CASTYRPGAV.

This chain connects TRBV6-6 to TRBJ2-7, with D possibly TRBD2 on 6 matching bases. V lost 4 bases to trimming and J lost 3 bases, with 19 bases between them. The CDR3 covers 16 residues. The V gene's germline CDR1 is MNHNY and CDR2 SVGAGI (reference sequence). CDR3 DNA sequence: TGTGCCAGCAGTTCCCGTGGAGGGGCCGTGGACTACGAGCAGTACTTC. Translating gives CASSSRGGAVDYEQYF.

The chain uses TRBV6-5 and TRBJ1-1; 8 nucleotides match TRBD1. This CDR3 is built from 12 residues. Germline V gene data show CDR1 as MNHEY and CDR2 as SVGAGI. V gave up 7 bases and J gave up 8 bases; unmatched junction bases: 6. CDR3: CASISRDREAFF. CDR3 nucleotide sequence: TGTGCCAGCATTTCTCGGGACAGGGAAGCTTTCTTT.

The V gene is TRBV6-2 or TRBV6-3, the J gene TRBJ2-5, with 7 bases aligning to TRBD1. This CDR3 is built from 14 residues. V lost 5 bases, J lost 2 bases, and 5 bases stayed unmatched. Per the germline V gene, CDR1 is MNHEY and CDR2 is SVGEGT. The CDR3 nucleotides read TGTGCCAGCAGTACACAGGGGAGACAAGAGACCCAGTACTTC. It is translated as CASSTQGRQETQYF.

V usage is TRBV6-1 and J usage is TRBJ1-2; tentative D call: TRBD1 (6 bases). The germline CDR1 and CDR2 sequences are MNHNS and SASEGT. The CDR3 covers 13 residues. V was clipped by 6 bases and J by 6 bases, with 14 bases between them. The CDR3 sequence is CASRPLGADGYTF. For the CDR3, the DNA is TGTGCCAGCAGACCCCTGGGGGCTGATGGCTACACCTTC.